The 5 T cell receptor beta chains presented below share a single source sample, sequenced in a study of cytomegalovirus exposure and HLA in healthy donors. The PCR had 60 Vbeta and 13 Jbeta primers. Produced via immunoSEQ multiplex PCR; TCRdb's table is partial and in-frame only. The sample has about 130,000 clones, roughly 73% seen once. The sample was PBMCs. The source of these receptors is a male donor in good health and CMV-seronegative.

The CDR3 loop is CASSPLRGASTEAFF. The CDR3 coding sequence is TGTGCCAGCAGCCCCTTACGGGGGGCAAGCACTGAAGCTTTCTTT. This chain links TRBV11-3 with TRBJ1-1; D might be TRBD1 (6 bases). The germline V gene has CDR1 SGHNT and CDR2 YENEEA. V lost 5 bases and J lost 4, with 17 bases in between. There are 15 residues in the CDR3.

The chain is built from TRBV5-1 and TRBJ1-2; possibly TRBD1 for D (5 bases). This CDR3 spans 13 amino acids. Trimming stripped 4 bases from V and 3 bases from J, with 10 bases between. Germline assignment: CDR1 SGHRS and CDR2 YFSETQ. This CDR3 reads CASSLQGYYGYTF. CDR3 coding DNA: TGCGCCAGCAGCCTGCAGGGATACTATGGCTACACCTTC.

The rearrangement joins TRBV18 to TRBJ2-1, with 8 bases that match TRBD1. From germline, CDR1 is KGHSH and CDR2 LQKENI. The ends lost 4 bases at V and 3 bases at J; junction bases unmatched: 8. This CDR3 has 16 amino acids. Written as DNA, the CDR3 is TGTGCCAGCTCACGCTTACAGGGGGGATACTACAATGAGCAGTTCTTC. This codes for CASSRLQGGYYNEQFF.

V usage is TRBV6-1 and J usage is TRBJ2-1, with D maybe TRBD2 (5 bases). The CDR3 is 15 amino acids. Deletions cut 3 bases from V and 2 bases from J, with 11 bases between. CDR1 is MNHNS and CDR2 is SASEGT in the germline V gene. The CDR3 coding sequence is TGTGCCAGCAGTGAGGACTCGAATCCCTACAATGAGCAGTTCTTC. It yields the protein CASSEDSNPYNEQFF.

This chain uses TRBV2 with TRBJ1-2; tentatively, D is TRBD1 (5 bases). The V end lost 8 bases, the J end lost 8 bases, and 18 bases lay between the germline ends. The CDR3 runs 13 residues. Germline-derived CDR1 and CDR2 are SNHLY and FYNNEI. This CDR3 is CASHEGFGGGYTF. The DNA for the CDR3 is TGTGCCAGCCATGAGGGGTTTGGGGGGGGCTACACCTTC.